This TCR beta chain was captured by sequencing in a study of T cell responses to AZD1222 COVID-19 vaccine. This clone has a single count. CDR3 size: 13 residues. The V and J ends lost 6 bases and 1 base respectively, with 9 bases between them. CDR1 SNHLY and CDR2 FYNNEI come from the germline V gene. This table comes from immunoSEQ multiplex PCR, and its TCRdb copy is limited to in-frame clones, with some not included. The sample lists roughly 80,000 clones; 90% were seen once. The sequence was collected from an adult in good health. The source material was peripheral blood, sampled on day 0 of AZD1222 vaccination. The chain recombines TRBV2 with TRBJ1-2, with a possible D match to TRBD1 (6 bases). The CDR3: CASSYRVNYGYTF. CDR3 nucleotide sequence: TGTGCCAGCAGCTACAGGGTTAACTATGGCTACACCTTC.